The 30 T cell receptor beta chains below all came from one sample that was sequenced in a study of CD8 T cells in ankylosing spondylitis. Via MiXCR, TCRdb re-called the 5' RACE reads, giving one row per CDR3 protein. The repertoire consists of some 240,000 distinct CDR3 sequences, with 15% to 20% occurring once and the leading ten covering around 32%. The specimen was blood, either unsorted or a sorted T cell fraction (not recorded which). The receptors derive from a male donor with ankylosing spondylitis or in good health (not recorded which).

The V gene is TRBV15, the J gene TRBJ1-1; D call uncertain. The CDR3 is made up of 11 amino acids. V lost 5 bases, J lost 7 bases, and 8 bases lay in between. Germline V gives CDR1 LNHNV, CDR2 YYDKDF (reference sequence). DNA for the CDR3: TGTGCCACCAGCTCGGTGTTTGAAGCTTTCTTT. Its translation is CATSSVFEAFF. Complete variable domain (other parts from reference TRBV15 and TRBJ1-1): DAMVIQNPRYQVTQFGKPVTLSCSQTLNHNVMYWYQQKSSQAPKLLFHYYDKDFNNEADTPDNFQSRRPNTSFCFLDIRSPGLGDTAMYLCATSSVFEAFFGQGTRLTVV.

This clonotype was picked up many times. V is TRBV12-3 or TRBV12-4 and J is TRBJ2-1; TRBD1 matches 11 bases. Germline trimming cut 10 bases from V and 2 bases from J; bases unmatched to any gene: 16. The CDR3 has 18 amino acids. In DNA, the CDR3 is TGTGCCATCAGCCCCGGGACAGGGGGGCCGTTCGCCTACAATGAGCAGTTCTTC. It is translated as CAISPGTGGPFAYNEQFF.

This clonotype has a handful of counts. This chain uses TRBV4-3 with TRBJ1-1; D is unresolved. V was shortened by 0 bases and J by 3 bases, with 8 bases between the two germline ends. Per the germline V gene, CDR1 is LGHNA and CDR2 is YSLEER. CDR3 length equals 14 residues. CDR3 coding DNA: TGCGCCAGCAGCCAAGAAGGCAGCTACACTGAAGCTTTCTTT. It translates to CASSQEGSYTEAFF.

This chain uses TRBV6-5 with TRBJ2-3, with a tentative D call TRBD2 (6 bases). Germline V CDR1 and CDR2: MNHEY, SVGAGI. CDR3 length equals 15 residues. V was cut by 2 bases and J by 4 bases, with 13 bases left in between. The CDR3 nucleotides read TGTGCCAGCAGTTACGTGGGGGGTTCGGCAGATACGCAGTATTTT. Translated, it gives CASSYVGGSADTQYF.

V usage is TRBV9 and J usage is TRBJ1-4, with 7 bases lining up with TRBD1. Unmatched junction bases numbered 2, after V lost 3 bases and J lost 0 bases. This CDR3 is 15 amino acids long. Germline V lookup: CDR1 SGDLS, CDR2 YYNGEE. CDR3 coding DNA: TGTGCCAGCAGCGCGGGACAGACAACTAATGAAAAACTGTTTTTT. The encoded protein is CASSAGQTTNEKLFF. The complete variable domain, with remaining parts taken from reference TRBV9 and TRBJ1-4, reads DSGVTQTPKHLITATGQRVTLRCSPRSGDLSVYWYQQSLDQGLQFLIQYYNGEERAKGNILERFSAQQFPDLHSELNLSSLELGDSALYFCASSAGQTTNEKLFFGSGTQLSVL.

This clonotype has more than one count but fewer than ten. V gene TRBV4-3 combines with J gene TRBJ2-2; perhaps TRBD2 as D (7 bases). Trimming removed 0 bases at V and 1 base at J, with 15 bases between. The CDR3 has 18 residues. Germline values: CDR1 LGHNA, CDR2 YSLEER. The CDR3 DNA reads TGCGCCAGCAGCCAAGATTGGGGAGGGACACTGAACACCGGGGAGCTGTTTTTT. Residues: CASSQDWGGTLNTGELFF.

V and J are TRBV7-9 and TRBJ2-5, with D perhaps matching TRBD1 or TRBD2 (7 bases each). The V end was cut by 5 bases, the J end by 4 bases, with 11 bases between. Per germline, CDR1 SEHNR and CDR2 FQNEAQ (reference sequence). The CDR3 contains 13 residues. The DNA of the CDR3 is TGTGCCAGCAGCCAGGGGGGGCGAGAGACCCAGTACTTC. Residues: CASSQGGRETQYF.

This clonotype came up a few times. The chain uses TRBV13 and TRBJ2-5, with D unclear. CDR1 PRHDT and CDR2 FYEKMQ come from the germline V gene (reference sequence). V lost 5 bases to trimming and J lost 4 bases, with 14 bases between them. This CDR3 spans 14 amino acids. The CDR3: CASSPWNTGETQYF. The CDR3 DNA sequence: TGTGCCAGCAGCCCGTGGAATACGGGAGAGACCCAGTACTTC.

The chain is built from TRBV15 and TRBJ2-5; D remains unclear. Germline V CDR1 and CDR2: LNHNV, YYDKDF (reference sequence). The CDR3 length is 16 residues. Trimming removed 5 bases from V and 1 base from J, with 17 bases in between. CDR3 residues: CATSSSLRPSQETQYF. The CDR3 nucleotides are TGTGCCACCAGCTCCTCCCTCAGGCCCTCCCAAGAGACCCAGTACTTC. The full variable domain, rest sourced from reference TRBV15 and TRBJ2-5, is DAMVIQNPRYQVTQFGKPVTLSCSQTLNHNVMYWYQQKSSQAPKLLFHYYDKDFNNEADTPDNFQSRRPNTSFCFLDIRSPGLGDTAMYLCATSSSLRPSQETQYFGPGTRLLVL.

The chain recombines TRBV2 with TRBJ2-3, with unresolved D. Germline CDR1 and CDR2: SNHLY and FYNNEI. CDR3 size: 13 residues. Trimming left V 6 bases short and J 0 bases short, with 7 bases between. In DNA, the CDR3 is TGTGCCAGCAGGGACGGAAGCACAGATACGCAGTATTTT. It is translated as CASRDGSTDTQYF.

The chain carries TRBV2 and TRBJ2-5; 13 bases agree with TRBD2. V trimming: 6 bases; J trimming: 5 bases; junction bases outside the gene matches: 6. The CDR3 loop spans 15 amino acids. In germline, CDR1 is SNHLY, CDR2 FYNNEI. This CDR3 is CASRLAGGPWETQYF. In nucleotides, the CDR3 is TGTGCCAGCAGACTAGCGGGAGGGCCGTGGGAGACCCAGTACTTC.

J is TRBJ2-2 and V is TRBV4-1; D call uncertain. CDR3 length equals 13 residues. The germline V gene has CDR1 MGHRA and CDR2 YSYEKL. With 3 bases removed from V and 0 bases from J, the gap between germline ends came to 2 bases. The DNA of the CDR3 is TGCGCCAGCAGCCAGACGAACACCGGGGAGCTGTTTTTT. This sequence encodes CASSQTNTGELFF.

J is TRBJ2-7 and V is TRBV5-1; weak D call: TRBD2 (6 bases). The CDR3 is 12 residues long. V was pared by 4 bases and J by 5 bases, with 10 bases between. Germline V gene lookup returns CDR1 SGHRS and CDR2 YFSETQ. CDR3 sequence (DNA): TGCGCCAGCAGCAAGGACTATCACGAGCAGTACTTC. Protein product: CASSKDYHEQYF.

This clonotype was seen only a few times. V usage is TRBV10-3 and J usage is TRBJ2-5; 9 positions match TRBD2. The CDR3 runs 14 residues. The junction had 7 bases not matched to a gene; V was cut back by 6 bases and J by 5 bases. Germline V gives CDR1 ENHRY, CDR2 SYGVKD. In DNA form, the CDR3 reads TGTGCCATCAGGATAGCGGGAGAGGGTGAGACCCAGTACTTC. Its protein is CAIRIAGEGETQYF.

J is TRBJ1-6 and V is TRBV7-2; D possibly corresponds to TRBD1 (5 bases). CDR3 length: 14 amino acids. Per the germline V gene, CDR1 is SGHTA and CDR2 is FQGNSA. Trimming left V 5 bases short and J 5 bases short, with 10 bases between. CDR3 nucleotides: TGTGCCAGCAGCCCGGACACGAATAATTCACCCCTCCACTTT. It specifies CASSPDTNNSPLHF.

This CDR3 is CASSSWERTDTQYF. The CDR3 DNA follows: TGTGCCAGCAGCTCGTGGGAACGCACAGATACGCAGTATTTT. The chain recombines TRBV7-6 with TRBJ2-3; D not resolved. The CDR3 sequence is 14 residues long. CDR1 is SGHVS, CDR2 FNYEAQ, per germline. The V end lost 4 bases, the J end lost 1 base, and 9 bases lay between the germline ends.

This clonotype was counted many times. The chain is built from TRBV5-1 and TRBJ1-1, with D tentatively TRBD1 (5 bases). V lost 0 bases and J 4 bases, leaving 13 bases between the germline ends. CDR3 size: 15 residues. In germline, CDR1 is SGHRS, CDR2 YFSETQ. The CDR3 region is CASSLAGAGSTEAFF. The CDR3 coding sequence is TGCGCCAGCAGCTTGGCCGGGGCAGGGAGCACTGAAGCTTTCTTT.

The chain carries TRBV5-1 and TRBJ1-1; D is unresolved. Trimming took off 1 base at V and 4 bases at J, with 5 bases between the two ends. Per the germline V gene, CDR1 is SGHRS and CDR2 is YFSETQ. The CDR3 spans 12 residues. CDR3 sequence: CASSLTSTEAFF. CDR3 bases: TGCGCCAGCAGCTTGACCTCCACTGAAGCTTTCTTT.

This clonotype was observed a handful of times. The chain recombines TRBV3-1 with TRBJ2-1, with TRBD2 matching 10 bases. The V segment lost 5 bases and the J segment 8 bases; nucleotides outside the gene matches: 9. The V gene's germline CDR1 is LGHDT and CDR2 YNNKEL (reference sequence). This CDR3 comprises 15 residues. The CDR3: CASSVLAGVGDEQFF. In DNA form, the CDR3 reads TGTGCCAGCAGCGTGCTAGCGGGAGTAGGCGATGAGCAGTTCTTC.

This clonotype was counted at least ten times. This chain links TRBV29-1 with TRBJ1-1; TRBD1 might be the D (6 bases). Trimming took 1 base from V and 5 from J, leaving 14 bases between them. The CDR3 has 14 residues. Germline V gene lookup returns CDR1 SQVTM and CDR2 ANQGSEA. CDR3 protein: CSVEVSEGVTEAFF. The CDR3, as DNA: TGCAGCGTTGAAGTGTCGGAGGGGGTGACTGAAGCTTTCTTT.

This clonotype was counted only a few times. This chain connects TRBV19 to TRBJ2-1; D gene unclear. This CDR3 comprises 15 residues. Germline V gene lookup returns CDR1 LNHDA and CDR2 SQIVND (reference sequence). Trimming pared 7 bases from V and 0 bases from J, leaving 13 bases between. Here the CDR3 reads CASTSTTSSYNEQFF. Written as DNA, the CDR3 is TGTGCCAGTACCTCTACCACGAGCTCCTACAATGAGCAGTTCTTC.

V usage is TRBV7-9 and J usage is TRBJ2-7; TRBD1 or TRBD2 may be the D gene (5 bases each). Trimming removed 5 bases at V and 6 bases at J, with 17 bases between. The CDR3 has 14 amino acids. Germline values: CDR1 SEHNR, CDR2 FQNEAQ (reference sequence). CDR3 sequence: CASSQGASPLEQYF. CDR3 nucleotide sequence: TGTGCCAGCAGCCAGGGAGCCTCTCCCCTCGAGCAGTACTTC.

This clonotype was counted only a few times. The chain links TRBV12-3 or TRBV12-4 to TRBJ2-3, with 7 bases that match TRBD1. The CDR3 is 16 amino acids. V dropped 8 bases and J dropped 0; count of bases not matched to a gene: 11. CDR3 nucleotide sequence: TGTGCCAGCTGCTCCGCCAGGGACAGCAGCACAGATACGCAGTATTTT. This gives the protein CASCSARDSSTDTQYF.

The chain joins TRBV6-2 or TRBV6-3 to TRBJ2-7; D not certain. The CDR3 loop spans 13 amino acids. The germline V gene has CDR1 MNHEY and CDR2 SVGEGT. Trimming took off 6 bases at V and 0 bases at J, with 9 bases between the two ends. The CDR3 sequence: CASSAVGSYEQYF. The CDR3 DNA follows: TGTGCCAGCAGCGCTGTGGGCTCCTACGAGCAGTACTTC.

This clonotype was observed a handful of times. The chain joins TRBV6-1 to TRBJ2-1; 7 bases match TRBD2. CDR1 and CDR2 from the germline V gene are MNHNS and SASEGT. The CDR3 spans 19 residues. The junction had 22 bases not matched to a gene; V was cut back by 6 bases and J by 5 bases. The CDR3 loop is CASSHDPNRVGRFNNEQFF. In nucleotides, the CDR3 is TGTGCCAGCAGCCACGACCCAAACCGCGTCGGGAGGTTCAACAATGAGCAGTTCTTC.

This clonotype appeared a few times. This rearrangement joins TRBV3-1 to TRBJ2-1; 7 bases fit TRBD1. The CDR3 covers 17 residues. The ends lost 0 bases at V and 3 bases at J; junction bases unmatched: 8. Germline V CDR1 and CDR2: LGHDT, YNNKEL (reference sequence). CDR3 nucleotide sequence: TGTGCCAGCAGCCAAGATTTGGCAGGGGGTTACTACAATGAGCAGTTCTTC. Amino acid sequence: CASSQDLAGGYYNEQFF.

The table lists this clonotype with a few counts. The chain has TRBV7-9 and TRBJ1-1; D gene uncertain. CDR1 and CDR2 (germline): SEHNR, FQNEAQ (reference sequence). V dropped 0 bases and J dropped 2 bases, with 7 bases sitting between them. The CDR3 has 14 amino acids. In DNA form, the CDR3 reads TGTGCCAGCAGCTTAGCGTACATTAACACTGAAGCTTTCTTT. As protein: CASSLAYINTEAFF.

The chain carries TRBV4-3 and TRBJ2-6, with 8 bases matching TRBD1. Germline V lookup: CDR1 LGHNA, CDR2 YSLEER. Trimming cost V 3 bases and J 3 bases; bases outside gene matches: 7. CDR3 length equals 17 residues. The CDR3 region has the DNA TGCGCCAGCAGCCAGAACCAGGGGGCTCATGGGGCCAACGTCCTGACTTTC. Translating it yields CASSQNQGAHGANVLTF.

The V and J genes are TRBV29-1 and TRBJ2-7; D gene unclear. Per germline, CDR1 SQVTM and CDR2 ANQGSEA. The CDR3 totals 13 residues. V gave up 7 bases and J gave up 2 bases, with 15 bases separating them. CDR3 DNA sequence: TGCAGCGCGGCAGGACCCTCAGCCTACGAGCAGTACTTC. Its translation is CSAAGPSAYEQYF.

The CDR3 region has the DNA TGTGCCAGCAGTCCCCTCAACCCAGCGAACACTGAAGCTTTCTTT. Protein sequence: CASSPLNPANTEAFF. This chain joins TRBV12-3 or TRBV12-4 and TRBJ1-1; D ambiguous. Trimming pared 5 bases from V and 1 base from J, leaving 14 bases between. The CDR3 is 15 amino acids.